Below, one T cell receptor beta chain is given with its context. The data were taken from a study of response to subunit inactivated influenza vaccine. V was trimmed by 8 bases and J by 1 base, leaving 18 bases between them. Germline V gene lookup returns CDR1 ENHRY and CDR2 SYGVKD. The CDR3 contains 17 residues. TCRdb re-analysed the RT-PCR reads in MiXCR, keeping a single row per CDR3 protein. Of approximately 500,000 distinct CDR3 sequences listed, approximately 24% are singletons. This sample also appeared in a second study, on T cells expressing NK-cell markers. That source notes: Generation of TCR beta cDNA was performed by 5'RACE template switching incorporating UMIs. Several experiments confined sorting to alpha-beta TCR T cells with an anti-gamma-delta TCR antibody.

The rearrangement links TRBV10-3 to TRBJ2-6; possibly TRBD1 or TRBD2 for D (6 bases each). Sequenced here: CD4+ T cells sorted from PBMCs, sampled less than 13 days after vaccination. The receptor comes from a man aged 45 to 65 who received an inactivated influenza vaccine. CDR3 sequence: CAIGGQGLISGANVLTF. The CDR3 DNA sequence: TGTGCCATCGGGGGGCAGGGACTTATATCTGGGGCCAACGTCCTGACTTTC.